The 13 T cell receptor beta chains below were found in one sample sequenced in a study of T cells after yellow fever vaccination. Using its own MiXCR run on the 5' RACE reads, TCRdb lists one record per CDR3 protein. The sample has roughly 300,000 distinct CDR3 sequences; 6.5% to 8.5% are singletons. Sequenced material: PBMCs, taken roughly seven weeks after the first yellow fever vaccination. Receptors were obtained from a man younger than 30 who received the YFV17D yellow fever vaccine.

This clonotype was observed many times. The CDR3 spells CAISAAGTTGTQYF. The DNA for the CDR3 is TGTGCCATCTCTGCGGCAGGGACTACCGGGACCCAGTACTTC. The chain joins TRBV12-3 or TRBV12-4 to TRBJ2-5; 7 nucleotides line up with TRBD2. This CDR3 is built from 14 residues. Trimming removed 10 bases from V and 7 bases from J; junction bases left unmatched: 15.

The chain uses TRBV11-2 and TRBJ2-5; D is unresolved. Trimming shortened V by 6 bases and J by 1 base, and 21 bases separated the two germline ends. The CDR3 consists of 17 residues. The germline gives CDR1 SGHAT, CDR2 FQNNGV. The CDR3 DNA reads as TGTGCCAGCAGTCCACCGACGGCCAGGTTAAGCCAAGAGACCCAGTACTTC. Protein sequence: CASSPPTARLSQETQYF.

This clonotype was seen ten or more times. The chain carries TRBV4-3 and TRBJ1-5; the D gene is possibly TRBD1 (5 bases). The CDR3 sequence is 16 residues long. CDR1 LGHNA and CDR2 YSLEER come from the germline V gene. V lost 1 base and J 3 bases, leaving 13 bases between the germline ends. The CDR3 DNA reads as TGCGCCAGCAGCCAAGGTAGTGCCAGGGACAATCAGCCCCAGCATTTT. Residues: CASSQGSARDNQPQHF.

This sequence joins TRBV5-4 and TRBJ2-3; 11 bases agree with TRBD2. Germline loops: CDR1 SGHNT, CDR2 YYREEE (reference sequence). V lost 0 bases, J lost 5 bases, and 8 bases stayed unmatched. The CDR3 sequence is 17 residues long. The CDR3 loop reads CASSLGWLAGGGDTQYF. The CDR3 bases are TGTGCCAGCAGCTTGGGATGGCTAGCGGGGGGCGGAGATACGCAGTATTTT.

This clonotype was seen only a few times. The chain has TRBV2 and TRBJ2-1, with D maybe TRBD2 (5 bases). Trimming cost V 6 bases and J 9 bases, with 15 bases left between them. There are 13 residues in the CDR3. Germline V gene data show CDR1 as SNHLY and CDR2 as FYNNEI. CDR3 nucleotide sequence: TGTGCCAGCAGAGCGGACCACTCTGGTGAGCAGTTCTTC. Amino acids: CASRADHSGEQFF.

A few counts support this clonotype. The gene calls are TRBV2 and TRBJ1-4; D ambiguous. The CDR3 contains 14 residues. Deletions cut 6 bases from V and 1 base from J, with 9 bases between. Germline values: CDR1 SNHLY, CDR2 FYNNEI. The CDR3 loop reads CASRFGETNEKLFF. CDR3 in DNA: TGTGCCAGCAGGTTCGGAGAAACTAATGAAAAACTGTTTTTT.

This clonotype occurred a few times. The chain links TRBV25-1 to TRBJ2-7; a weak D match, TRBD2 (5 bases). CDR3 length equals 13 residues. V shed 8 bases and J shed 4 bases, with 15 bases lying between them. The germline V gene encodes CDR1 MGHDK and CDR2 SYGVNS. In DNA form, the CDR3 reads TGTGCCAGCCGCTTAGGAGGCACATACGAGCAGTACTTC. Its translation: CASRLGGTYEQYF.

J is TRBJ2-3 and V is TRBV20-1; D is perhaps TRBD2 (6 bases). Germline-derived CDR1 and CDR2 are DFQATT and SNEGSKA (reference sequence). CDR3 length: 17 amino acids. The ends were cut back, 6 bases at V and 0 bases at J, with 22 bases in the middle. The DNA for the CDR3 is TGCAGTGCCCCGGAAAGCGGGCCCCGCCCTAGCACAGATACGCAGTATTTT. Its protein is CSAPESGPRPSTDTQYF.

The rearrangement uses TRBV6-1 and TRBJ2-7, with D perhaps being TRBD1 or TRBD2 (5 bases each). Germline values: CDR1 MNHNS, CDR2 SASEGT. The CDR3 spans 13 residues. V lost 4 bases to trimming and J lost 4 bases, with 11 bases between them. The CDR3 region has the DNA TGTGCCAGCAGTGCCCGGGACCCGTACGAGCAGTACGTC. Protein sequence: CASSARDPYEQYV.

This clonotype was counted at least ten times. The CDR3 loop reads CASSLTWGFYKSSTDTQYF. The CDR3 DNA is TGCGCCAGCAGCCTTACCTGGGGATTCTATAAATCTAGCACAGATACGCAGTATTTT. The V call is TRBV4-1, the J call TRBJ2-3, with no clear D. The V end lost 4 bases, the J end lost 0 bases, and 23 bases lay between the germline ends. Germline V gene data show CDR1 as MGHRA and CDR2 as YSYEKL. The CDR3 extends over 19 amino acids.

The CDR3 sequence is CVEGGNQPQHF. Here the CDR3 DNA reads TGTGTTGAGGGGGGGAATCAGCCCCAGCATTTT. This sequence joins TRBV12-5 and TRBJ1-5; TRBD1 might be the D (6 bases). CDR1 is LGHNT and CDR2 is FRNRAP in the germline V gene. The length of the CDR3 is 11 residues.

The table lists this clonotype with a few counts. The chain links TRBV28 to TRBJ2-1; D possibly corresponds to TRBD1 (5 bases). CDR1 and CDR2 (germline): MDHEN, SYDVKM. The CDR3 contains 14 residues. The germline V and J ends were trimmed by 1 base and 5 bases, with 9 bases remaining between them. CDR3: CASSLLTANNEQFF. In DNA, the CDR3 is TGTGCCAGCAGTTTATTGACAGCAAACAATGAGCAGTTCTTC.

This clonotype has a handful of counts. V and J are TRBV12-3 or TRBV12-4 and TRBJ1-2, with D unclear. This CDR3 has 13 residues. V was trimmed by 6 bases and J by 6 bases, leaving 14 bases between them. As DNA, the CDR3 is TGTGCCAGCAGACTCGGGATGCTTCATGGCTACACCTTC. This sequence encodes CASRLGMLHGYTF.